This passage covers 21 T cell receptor beta chains from one sample sequenced in a study of T cell responses to AZD1222 COVID-19 vaccine. Sequenced by immunoSEQ multiplex PCR; TCRdb stores in-frame clones only, minus some. Altogether 120,000 to 150,000 clones are present, about nine tenths being singletons, with the ten largest covering roughly 3.1%. Here the sequenced sample was peripheral blood, taken on day 0 of AZD1222 vaccination. These receptor sequences come from an adult in good health.

The chain employs TRBV18 and TRBJ2-2; no definite D call. The CDR3 contains 11 residues. Trimming shortened V by 0 bases and J by 7 bases, and 0 bases separated the two germline ends. Germline V lookup: CDR1 KGHSH, CDR2 LQKENI. This CDR3 is CASSPPGELFF. DNA for the CDR3: TGTGCCAGCTCACCACCCGGGGAGCTGTTTTTT.

The chain combines TRBV7-9 with TRBJ1-4, with 7 bases identical to TRBD1. J was trimmed by 0 bases and V by 2 bases; bases with no gene match: 6. The CDR3 totals 17 residues. Germline V gives CDR1 SEHNR, CDR2 FQNEAQ (reference sequence). CDR3 region: CASSLPSTGATNEKLFF. The CDR3 coding sequence is TGTGCCAGCAGCTTACCCTCCACAGGGGCAACTAATGAAAAACTGTTTTTT.

This clone was recorded a few times. The conserved closing phenylalanine or tryptophan is absent in this CDR3, likely reflecting a read error. Because the CDR3's place on the DNA is in doubt, the DNA is left out and the CDR3 is given as listed by TCRdb. V usage is TRBV11-3 and J usage is TRBJ1-2; the listed D gene, TRBD1, was not tested against the DNA. Ends included, the CDR3 has 16 residues. Germline V gene sequence: CDR1 SGHNT, CDR2 YENEEA. The CDR3 here is CASSLDPEKEGQGIPV.

The rearrangement uses TRBV2 and TRBJ2-2, with a weak D call TRBD1 (6 bases). In germline, CDR1 is SNHLY, CDR2 FYNNEI. V dropped 6 bases and J dropped 6 bases, with 17 bases sitting between them. The CDR3 length is 15 residues. The CDR3 DNA sequence: TGTGCCAGCAGCGTCACAGAGACAGGTCCCGGGGAGCTGTTTTTT. Translating it yields CASSVTETGPGELFF.

The rearrangement uses TRBV6-5 and TRBJ1-6; 10 positions match TRBD1. CDR1 and CDR2 from the germline V gene are MNHEY and SVGAGI. This CDR3 region has 15 residues. V lost 2 bases and J lost 10; bases outside the gene matches: 5. The CDR3 is CASSYRTGGESPLHF. Here the CDR3 DNA reads TGTGCCAGCAGTTACAGGACAGGGGGGGAATCACCCCTCCACTTT.

This chain joins TRBV6-5 and TRBJ1-4; possible D gene TRBD1, 6 bases. This CDR3 region has 15 residues. The V and J ends lost 8 bases and 12 bases respectively, with 25 bases between them. Looked up from germline, CDR1 is MNHEY and CDR2 is SVGAGI. Here the CDR3 reads CASQDSYKLGNELFF. Written as DNA, the CDR3 is TGTGCCAGCCAGGACAGCTACAAACTCGGTAACGAACTGTTTTTT.

The chain employs TRBV19 and TRBJ1-2, with D perhaps TRBD1 (6 bases). Germline loops: CDR1 LNHDA, CDR2 SQIVND (reference sequence). The V and J ends lost 9 bases and 8 bases respectively, with 16 bases between them. CDR3 length: 12 residues. CDR3 sequence: CASSRGSSGYTF. The CDR3 DNA follows: TGTGCCAGCTCCAGGGGATCTTCGGGCTACACCTTC.

The rearrangement uses TRBV19 and TRBJ1-5; possibly TRBD1 for D (5 bases). Germline V gene lookup returns CDR1 LNHDA and CDR2 SQIVND (reference sequence). V was pared by 8 bases and J by 3 bases, with 17 bases between. This CDR3 is 15 amino acids long. The CDR3 DNA is TGTGCCAGTGCCACAGGACGGGGTTACAATCAGCCCCAGCATTTT. Translation gives CASATGRGYNQPQHF.

The V call is TRBV10-2, the J call TRBJ1-1, with D uncertain. There are 12 residues in the CDR3. Between the trimmed V and J ends, which lost 6 bases and 1 base, there was a span of 6 bases. The germline CDR1 and CDR2 sequences are WSHSY and SAAADI. The CDR3 protein is CASSLPNTEAFF. The CDR3 bases are TGCGCCAGCAGCCTCCCGAACACTGAAGCTTTCTTT.

The chain is built from TRBV4-1 and TRBJ1-2; D might be TRBD1 (6 bases). In germline, CDR1 is MGHRA, CDR2 YSYEKL. The V gene lost 0 bases and the J gene lost 2 bases, with 13 bases spanning the gap. CDR3 length: 16 residues. CDR3 DNA: TGCGCCAGCAGCCAAGACCCGGGGGCGGCCAACTATGGCTACACCTTC. Its translation is CASSQDPGAANYGYTF.

The gene calls are TRBV2 and TRBJ1-2, with unresolved D. V lost 6 bases and J 7 bases, leaving 9 bases between the germline ends. The CDR3 length is 11 residues. The germline gives CDR1 SNHLY, CDR2 FYNNEI. The CDR3: CASSRTFGYTF. CDR3 nucleotides: TGTGCCAGCAGCCGGACGTTTGGCTACACCTTC.

This clone was recorded once. This sequence joins TRBV30 and TRBJ1-2; D unresolved. The V gene's germline CDR1 is GTSNPN and CDR2 SVGIG (reference sequence). The CDR3 contains 18 residues. With 2 bases removed from V and 4 bases from J, the gap between germline ends came to 26 bases. The CDR3 loop is CAWSLTSKLRTGIYGYTF. Here the CDR3 DNA reads TGTGCCTGGAGTCTCACCTCGAAACTCAGGACGGGGATCTATGGCTACACCTTC.

V is TRBV19 and J is TRBJ1-4; D is unresolved. Germline assignment: CDR1 LNHDA and CDR2 SQIVND (reference sequence). V shed 11 bases and J shed 4 bases, with 17 bases lying between them. The CDR3 loop spans 14 amino acids. Here the CDR3 reads CAQLPGWRNEKLFF. The CDR3 nucleotides read TGTGCCCAACTCCCTGGGTGGCGTAATGAAAAACTGTTTTTT.

The gene calls are TRBV10-3 and TRBJ1-6; D unclear. The ends were cut back, 3 bases at V and 10 bases at J, with 13 bases in the middle. The germline gives CDR1 ENHRY, CDR2 SYGVKD. This CDR3 has 14 amino acids. The CDR3 DNA sequence: TGTGCCATCAGTGAAGGGCCGACAAGCTCACCCCTCCACTTT. It yields the protein CAISEGPTSSPLHF.

This chain connects TRBV3-1 (or the pseudogene TRBV3-2) to TRBJ2-3, with no clear D. With 5 bases removed from V and 2 bases from J, the gap between germline ends came to 14 bases. This CDR3 is built from 15 residues. Looked up from germline, CDR1 is LGHDT and CDR2 is YNNKEL (reference sequence). The CDR3 bases are TGTGCCAGCAGCGGGCGGCCCTTTTCCACAGATACGCAGTATTTT. Translating it yields CASSGRPFSTDTQYF.

This clone was recorded once. The V and J genes are TRBV4-1 and TRBJ2-3; D is undetermined. Trimming shortened V by 1 base and J by 1 base, and 6 bases separated the two germline ends. The CDR3 is 14 amino acids. Germline V gene sequence: CDR1 MGHRA, CDR2 YSYEKL. As DNA, the CDR3 is TGCGCCAGCAGCCAAGGTACAGGCACAGATACGCAGTATTTT. Its translation is CASSQGTGTDTQYF.

The rearrangement uses TRBV3-1 (or the pseudogene TRBV3-2) and TRBJ2-3; 7 bases match TRBD2. This CDR3 contains 15 residues. From germline, CDR1 is LGHDT and CDR2 YNNKEL (reference sequence). Losses at the gene ends were 1 base for V and 5 bases for J; bases not matched to a gene: 6. Here the CDR3 DNA reads TGTGCCAGCAGCCAAGTCGGCGGGGGTATAGATACGCAGTATTTT. Protein product: CASSQVGGGIDTQYF.

The CDR3 region has the DNA TGTGCCAGCAGTCTAAACAGGGGCGGGAGTTCTGGGGCCAACGTCCTGACTTTC. This encodes CASSLNRGGSSGANVLTF. The chain combines TRBV6-6 with TRBJ2-6, with D perhaps TRBD1 or TRBD2 (7 bases each). The CDR3 has 18 amino acids. Germline CDR1 and CDR2: MNHNY and SVGAGI (reference sequence). Trimming took off 5 bases at V and 1 base at J, with 18 bases between the two ends.

This clone was counted between two and nine times. The chain couples TRBV29-1 to TRBJ2-3, with TRBD2 identical over 9 bases. Per germline, CDR1 SQVTM and CDR2 ANQGSEA. This CDR3 spans 16 amino acids. V was pared by 5 bases and J by 0 bases, with 9 bases of the junction left unmatched. The CDR3 loop reads CSVSRPSGVSTDTQYF. The CDR3 region has the DNA TGCAGCGTTTCGCGTCCTAGCGGGGTTAGCACAGATACGCAGTATTTT.

J is TRBJ2-3 and V is TRBV7-9; possible D gene TRBD1, 6 bases. This CDR3 contains 14 residues. Germline V CDR1 and CDR2: SEHNR, FQNEAQ (reference sequence). Trimming took off 5 bases at V and 0 bases at J, with 9 bases between the two ends. The CDR3: CASSPDRSTDTQYF. The CDR3 DNA sequence: TGTGCCAGCAGCCCCGACAGGAGCACAGATACGCAGTATTTT. The complete variable domain, with remaining parts taken from reference TRBV7-9 and TRBJ2-3, reads DTGVSQNPRHKITKRGQNVTFRCDPISEHNRLYWYRQTLGQGPEFLTYFQNEAQLEKSRLLSDRFSAERPKGSFSTLEIQRTEQGDSAMYLCASSPDRSTDTQYFGPGTRLTVL.

J is TRBJ2-1 and V is TRBV6-1; 7 nucleotides align to TRBD2. Germline V gives CDR1 MNHNS, CDR2 SASEGT. J lost 2 bases, V lost 2 bases, and 6 bases had no gene match. The CDR3 is made up of 16 amino acids. CDR3 nucleotide sequence: TGTGCCAGCAGTGAACCCCCCAGCGGGGCCTACAATGAGCAGTTCTTC. It translates to CASSEPPSGAYNEQFF.